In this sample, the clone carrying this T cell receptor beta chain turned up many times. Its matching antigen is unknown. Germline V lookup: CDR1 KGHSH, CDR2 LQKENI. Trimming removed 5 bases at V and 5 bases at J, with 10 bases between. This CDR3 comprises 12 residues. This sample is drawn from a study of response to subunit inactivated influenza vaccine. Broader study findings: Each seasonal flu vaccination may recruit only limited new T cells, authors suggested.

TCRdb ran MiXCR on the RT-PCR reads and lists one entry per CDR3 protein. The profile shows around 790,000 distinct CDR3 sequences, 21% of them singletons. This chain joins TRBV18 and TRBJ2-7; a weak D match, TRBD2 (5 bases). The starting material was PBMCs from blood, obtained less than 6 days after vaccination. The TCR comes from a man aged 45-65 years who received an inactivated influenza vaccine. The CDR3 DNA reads TGTGCCAGCTCAGCGAGGGTAGACGAGCAGTACTTC. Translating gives CASSARVDEQYF.